This T cell receptor beta chain was obtained from a study of T cell changes during pregnancy in multiple sclerosis. Clones were sequenced by immunoSEQ multiplex PCR, and TCRdb holds only the in-frame ones, with some missing. Of tens of thousands of clones in the sample, approximately 92% were seen once. This clone was observed once. The origin of this receptor is a female donor with multiple sclerosis, enrolled in a pregnancy study. This specimen was peripheral blood, taken after pregnancy.

CDR3 loop: CASLEDRGPYEQYF. The CDR3 DNA sequence: TGTGCTAGTCTCGAAGACAGGGGGCCCTACGAGCAGTACTTC. V usage is TRBV12-5 and J usage is TRBJ2-7; 10 bases are shared with TRBD1. This CDR3 region has 14 residues. After removal of 8 bases from V and 2 bases from J, the junction contained 6 bases not matched to a gene. Germline V CDR1 and CDR2: LGHNT, FRNRAP. Looking up the rest from reference TRBV12-5 and TRBJ2-7 gives the full variable domain: DARVTQTPRHKVTEMGQEVTMRCQPILGHNTVFWYRQTMMQGLELLAYFRNRAPLDDSGMPKDRFSAEMPDATLATLKIQPSEPRDSAVYFCASLEDRGPYEQYFGPGTRLTVT.